This is a list of T cell receptor beta chains from one sample in a study of T-cell reconstitution after alpha-beta-depleted transplantation in children. TCRdb re-analysed the PCR reads in MiXCR, keeping a single row per CDR3 protein. The table lists around 420,000 distinct CDR3 sequences, around 16% of them singletons. The sample in question was PBMCs, mostly from graft donor cells, obtained 360 days after TCRalphabeta/CD19-depleted stem cell transplant. Every receptor here comes from a boy younger than two who had a stem cell transplant for Wiskott-Aldrich syndrome, so the T cells may come from the graft donor. The CDR3 runs from the conserved cysteine through the conserved F or W. A D gene is named only where the DNA matches it firmly. A row's size may be missing; if present it is once, few, many or a size class.

j_call v_call clone_size d_call cdr3_nt cdr3_aa
TRBJ2-5 TRBV6-2/TRBV6-3 . TRBD2 TGTGCCAGCATCCCTAGCGGAAGAGTGGGAGAGACCCAGTACTTC CASIPSGRVGETQYF
TRBJ2-2 TRBV7-9 . . TGTGCCAGCCTTGGAGAGGGGACAAACACCGGGGAGCTGTTTTTT CASLGEGTNTGELFF
TRBJ2-3 TRBV7-9 . TRBD2 TGTGCCAGCAGCTTTGGATCTACGGGGGGATCAGATACGCAGTATTTT CASSFGSTGGSDTQYF
TRBJ2-4 TRBV6-7 . . TGTGCCAGCAGTTACCGGGACTCTCAAACGTGTGGGGAGAACATTCAGTACTTC CASSYRDSQTCGENIQYF
TRBJ2-2 TRBV4-3 . TRBD1 TGCGCCAGCAGCCAAGATGGGACAGGGGGAACCGGGGAGCTGTTTTTT CASSQDGTGGTGELFF
TRBJ2-7 TRBV28 many . TGTGCCAGCAGTTTGAGGATCTACGAGCAGTACTTC CASSLRIYEQYF
TRBJ2-3 TRBV24-1 . . TGTGCCACCAGTCGCCAGCGGCAAGATACGCAGTATTTT CATSRQRQDTQYF
TRBJ2-5 TRBV12-3/TRBV12-4 few TRBD2 TGTGCCAGCAGTTTAGTCGGGAGGCGAGAGACCCAGTACTTC CASSLVGRRETQYF
TRBJ2-7 TRBV7-9 . TRBD2 TGTGCCAGCAGCCTACGAGGGCTAGCGGTCTACGAGCAGTACTTC CASSLRGLAVYEQYF
TRBJ2-5 TRBV7-9 few . TGTGCCAGCAGCTTACCCCGGACACCACAAGAGACCCAGTACTTC CASSLPRTPQETQYF
TRBJ2-3 TRBV6-5 few . TGTGCCAGCAGCCCCGGTGTGGGCGCCCGGGGCACAGATACGCAGTATTTT CASSPGVGARGTDTQYF
TRBJ1-6 TRBV5-1 . . TGCGCCAGCAAATGGGACATCTTAGATTCACCCCTCCACTTT CASKWDILDSPLHF
TRBJ2-5 TRBV2 . . TGTGCCAGCAGGGGACTGGGGCAAGAGACCCAGTACTTC CASRGLGQETQYF
TRBJ2-6 TRBV7-2 few . TGTGCCAGCAGCCCTGCGGCCAACGTCCTGACTTTC CASSPAANVLTF
TRBJ2-2 TRBV2 . TRBD2 TGTGCCAGCAGTGATGGACTAGCGGGGGGGCAAAACACCGGGGAGCTGTTTTTT CASSDGLAGGQNTGELFF
TRBJ2-7 TRBV29-1 few TRBD2 TGCAGCGTGGCGGGAGGGGACAACTTCTACGAGCAGTACTTC CSVAGGDNFYEQYF
TRBJ2-3 TRBV5-1 . TRBD2 TGCGCCAGCAGCATACGTGGGACTAGAACAGATACGCAGTATTTT CASSIRGTRTDTQYF
TRBJ2-3 TRBV29-1 few . TGCAGCGTTAAACCCACCACAGATACGCAGTATTTT CSVKPTTDTQYF
TRBJ2-7 TRBV6-5 few . TGTGCCAGCAGTTGGGAGGCCGCCTACGATGAGCAGTACTTC CASSWEAAYDEQYF
TRBJ2-3 TRBV27 few TRBD1 TGTGCCAGCAGTTCTATCCAGGGGGTTGGGACAGATACGCAGTATTTT CASSSIQGVGTDTQYF
TRBJ1-1 TRBV10-1 . . TGCGCCAGCAGAAGTCTGTTGAACACTGAAGCTTTCTTT CASRSLLNTEAFF
TRBJ2-1 TRBV4-3 few . TGCGCCAGCAGCCTCTATGTGGACTATCGGCTGGGCAATGAGCAGTTCTTC CASSLYVDYRLGNEQFF
TRBJ2-5 TRBV7-2 . . TGTGCCAGCAGTAACGGGGATCGAGAGACCCAGTACTTC CASSNGDRETQYF
TRBJ2-5 TRBV24-1 few . TGTGCCACCAGTGACTGGAGTGAGACCCAGTACTTC CATSDWSETQYF
TRBJ2-3 TRBV29-1 . . TGCAGCGTCGCGGGGTCAAGAAGCACAGATACGCAGTATTTT CSVAGSRSTDTQYF
TRBJ2-5 TRBV5-1 . TRBD2 TGCGCCAGCAGTGCTAGCGGGTTACAAGAGACCCAGTACTTC CASSASGLQETQYF
TRBJ2-1 TRBV14 . . TGTGCCAGCAGCTCTAGCGCTGAGCAGTTCTTC CASSSSAEQFF
TRBJ2-5 TRBV15 . TRBD2 TGTGCCACCAGCAGAGACCTTGGAGGACTAGTTGCGACCCAGTACTTC CATSRDLGGLVATQYF
TRBJ2-1 TRBV7-2 . TRBD2 TGTGCCAGCAGCTTAAGCGGGGGGCCTCCCCGTGAGCAGTTCTTC CASSLSGGPPREQFF
TRBJ2-1 TRBV7-9 . TRBD1 TGTGCCAGCAGCTCGACAGGGGCCGGGGACAATGAGCAGTTCTTC CASSSTGAGDNEQFF
TRBJ1-5 TRBV7-2 many TRBD1 TGTGCCAGCAGTATATACAGGGGAGAGGGCAATCAGCCCCAGCATTTT CASSIYRGEGNQPQHF
TRBJ2-2 TRBV2 many . TGTGCCAGCTCACCACAGGGCACCGGGGAGCTGTTTTTT CASSPQGTGELFF
TRBJ1-1 TRBV14 few . TGTGCCAGCAGCCTGGGACCGGGCCTGAACACTGAAGCTTTCTTT CASSLGPGLNTEAFF
TRBJ2-1 TRBV5-1 . TRBD1 TGCGCCAGCAGCTTAGGGACAGGGGCGACTATACGGAATGAGCAGTTCTTC CASSLGTGATIRNEQFF
TRBJ2-5 TRBV3-1 . . TGTGCCAGCAGCCAAGATATAAGGCAGGTGTACGGGACCCAGTACTTC CASSQDIRQVYGTQYF
TRBJ2-5 TRBV18 . . TGTGCCAGCTCACCACCGGGAGTAGAAGAGACCCAGTACTTC CASSPPGVEETQYF
TRBJ2-6 TRBV20-1 . . TGCAGTGCTAGGGACCTGGTTGGGGCCAACGTCCTGACTTTC CSARDLVGANVLTF
TRBJ1-1 TRBV4-2 . . TGTGCCAGCAGCCAAGTAATGAGTGAAGCTTTCTTT CASSQVMSEAFF
TRBJ1-1 TRBV5-6 many . TGTGCCAGCAGCTTTCTAAACACTGAAGCTTTCTTT CASSFLNTEAFF
TRBJ2-1 TRBV20-1 many . TGCAGTGCTAGGGAATACAATGAGCAGTTCTTC CSAREYNEQFF
TRBJ2-2 TRBV6-5 few . TGTGCCAGCAGTTACTCGACGGCTAAGGGCACTGTTACCGGGGAGCTGTTTTTT CASSYSTAKGTVTGELFF
TRBJ2-1 TRBV13 few TRBD2 TGTGCCAGCAGCTCCCGACTAGCGGGGGAGGATGAGCAGTTCTTC CASSSRLAGEDEQFF
TRBJ2-7 TRBV12-3/TRBV12-4 many . TGTGCCAGCAGTTCCTTACGCCCCGAAGAGCAGTACTTC CASSSLRPEEQYF
TRBJ2-5 TRBV15 few . TGTGCCACCAGCAGAGAACGGGAGACCCAGTACTTC CATSRERETQYF
TRBJ2-7 TRBV29-1 few TRBD1 TGCAGCGTTGAAATCGGACAGGGGGGCGAGCAGTACTTC CSVEIGQGGEQYF
TRBJ2-1 TRBV10-3 few TRBD2 TGTGCCATCAGTGAGTTCCTAGCGGGAGAATACAATGAGCAGTTCTTC CAISEFLAGEYNEQFF
TRBJ2-4 TRBV15 . . TGTGCCACCAGTCCCCCCCCGGTGTTAGCCAAAAACATTCAGTACTTC CATSPPPVLAKNIQYF
TRBJ2-7 TRBV6-1 few . TGTGCCAGCAGTAAGACAACCGGGACTCGGAAGTACCACGAGCAGTACTTC CASSKTTGTRKYHEQYF
TRBJ1-2 TRBV14 few . TGTGCCAGCAGCCCCACGGGCCTTTGGTTCGGGAACTATGGCTACACCTTC CASSPTGLWFGNYGYTF
TRBJ2-1 TRBV7-2 . . TGTGCCAGCAGCTTAGTACCGTTCAATGAGCAGTTCTTC CASSLVPFNEQFF
TRBJ2-4 TRBV10-2 . . TGCGCCACCCAAAGGGAGGTAGCATGGAACATTCAGTACTTC CATQREVAWNIQYF
TRBJ2-1 TRBV29-1 many TRBD1 TGCAGCGTTGCCGACAGGGTCTCCTACAATGAGCAGTTCTTC CSVADRVSYNEQFF
TRBJ2-1 TRBV14 . . TGTGCCAGCAGCCAAGAATTGGGCAGGATGGTATACAATGAGCAGTTCTTC CASSQELGRMVYNEQFF
TRBJ2-7 TRBV7-9 many TRBD2 TGTGCCAGCAGCAGGCGACTAGCGGGGGGGCCTACCTACGAGCAGTACTTC CASSRRLAGGPTYEQYF
TRBJ2-3 TRBV6-5 . . TGTGCCAGCAGTTACTCAGGGACCCTGGGCACAGATACGCAGTATTTT CASSYSGTLGTDTQYF
TRBJ1-5 TRBV4-1 . TRBD1 TGCGCCAGCAGCCATCGGACAGGTGCTAGCAATCAGCCCCAGCATTTT CASSHRTGASNQPQHF